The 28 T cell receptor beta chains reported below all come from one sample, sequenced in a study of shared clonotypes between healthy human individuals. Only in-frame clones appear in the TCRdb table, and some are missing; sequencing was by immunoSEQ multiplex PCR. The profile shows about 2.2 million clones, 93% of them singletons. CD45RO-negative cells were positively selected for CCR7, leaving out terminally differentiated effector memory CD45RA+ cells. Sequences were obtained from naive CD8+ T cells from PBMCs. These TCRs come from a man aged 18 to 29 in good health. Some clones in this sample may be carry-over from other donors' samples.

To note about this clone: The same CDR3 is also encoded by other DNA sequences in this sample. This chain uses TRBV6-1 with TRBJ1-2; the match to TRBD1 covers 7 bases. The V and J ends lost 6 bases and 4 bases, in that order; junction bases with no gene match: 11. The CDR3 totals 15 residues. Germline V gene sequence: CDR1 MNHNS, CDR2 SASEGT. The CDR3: CASSEGRGFSYGYTF. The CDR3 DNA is TGTGCCAGCAGCGAGGGCAGGGGGTTTAGCTATGGCTACACCTTC.

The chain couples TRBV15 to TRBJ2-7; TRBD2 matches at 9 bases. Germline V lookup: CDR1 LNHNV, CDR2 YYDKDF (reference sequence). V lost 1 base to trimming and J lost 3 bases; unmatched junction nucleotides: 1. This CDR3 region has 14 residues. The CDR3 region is CATSRVAGDYEQYF. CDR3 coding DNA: TGTGCCACCAGCAGAGTAGCGGGGGACTACGAGCAGTACTTC. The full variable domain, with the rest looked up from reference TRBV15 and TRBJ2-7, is DAMVIQNPRYQVTQFGKPVTLSCSQTLNHNVMYWYQQKSSQAPKLLFHYYDKDFNNEADTPDNFQSRRPNTSFCFLDIRSPGLGDTAMYLCATSRVAGDYEQYFGPGTRLTVT.

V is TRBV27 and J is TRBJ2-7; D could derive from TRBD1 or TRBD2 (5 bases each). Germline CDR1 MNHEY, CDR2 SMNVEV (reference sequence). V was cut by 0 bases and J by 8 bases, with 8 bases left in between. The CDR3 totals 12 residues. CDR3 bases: TGTGCCAGCAGTTTATCCGGGACCAAGCAGTACTTC. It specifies CASSLSGTKQYF.

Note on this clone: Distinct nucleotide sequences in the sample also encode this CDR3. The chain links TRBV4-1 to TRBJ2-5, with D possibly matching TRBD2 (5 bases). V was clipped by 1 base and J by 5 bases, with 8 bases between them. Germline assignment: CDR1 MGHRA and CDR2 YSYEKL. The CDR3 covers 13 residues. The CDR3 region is CASSQVGGETQYF. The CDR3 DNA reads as TGCGCCAGCAGCCAAGTCGGCGGGGAGACCCAGTACTTC.

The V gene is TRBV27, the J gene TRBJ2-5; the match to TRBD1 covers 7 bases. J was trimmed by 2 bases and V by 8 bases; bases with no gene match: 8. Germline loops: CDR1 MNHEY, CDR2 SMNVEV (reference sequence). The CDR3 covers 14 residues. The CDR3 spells CASGQRDRQETQYF. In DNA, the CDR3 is TGTGCCAGCGGCCAGAGGGACAGACAAGAGACCCAGTACTTC.

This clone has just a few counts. In DNA, the CDR3 is TGTGCCAGTAGTATAGGGAGGGGCCCTCATAATGAGCAGTTCTTC. Its protein is CASSIGRGPHNEQFF. The chain combines TRBV19 with TRBJ2-1, with TRBD2 as a possible D gene (6 bases). Deletions cut 1 base from V and 7 bases from J, with 14 bases between. Germline V gene sequence: CDR1 LNHDA, CDR2 SQIVND (reference sequence). This CDR3 contains 15 residues.

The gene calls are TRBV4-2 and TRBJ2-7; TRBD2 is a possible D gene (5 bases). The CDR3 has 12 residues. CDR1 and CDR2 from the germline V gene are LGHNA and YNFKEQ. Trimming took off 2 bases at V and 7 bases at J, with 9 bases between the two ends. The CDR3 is CASSQLRGEQYF. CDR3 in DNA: TGTGCCAGCAGCCAACTTCGGGGAGAGCAGTACTTC.

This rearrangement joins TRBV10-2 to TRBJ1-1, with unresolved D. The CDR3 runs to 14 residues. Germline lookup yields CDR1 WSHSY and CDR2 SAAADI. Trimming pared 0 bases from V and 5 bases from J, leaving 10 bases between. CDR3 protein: CASSESIKRTEAFF. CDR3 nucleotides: TGCGCCAGCAGTGAGTCGATTAAGCGGACTGAAGCTTTCTTT.

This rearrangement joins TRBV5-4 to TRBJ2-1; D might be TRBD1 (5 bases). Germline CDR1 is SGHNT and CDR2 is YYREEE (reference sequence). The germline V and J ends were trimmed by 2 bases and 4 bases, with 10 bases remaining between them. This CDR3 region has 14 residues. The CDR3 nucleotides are TGTGCCAGCAGCTTAACAGGCGGTTACAATGAGCAGTTCTTC. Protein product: CASSLTGGYNEQFF.

CDR3 region: CASRVRDRASYEQYF. In DNA form, the CDR3 reads TGTGCCAGCAGGGTCCGGGACAGGGCCTCCTACGAGCAGTACTTC. The chain has TRBV6-5 and TRBJ2-7; 9 positions agree with TRBD1. CDR3 length equals 15 residues. Germline V gene sequence: CDR1 MNHEY, CDR2 SVGAGI. The ends lost 6 bases at V and 0 bases at J; junction bases unmatched: 6.

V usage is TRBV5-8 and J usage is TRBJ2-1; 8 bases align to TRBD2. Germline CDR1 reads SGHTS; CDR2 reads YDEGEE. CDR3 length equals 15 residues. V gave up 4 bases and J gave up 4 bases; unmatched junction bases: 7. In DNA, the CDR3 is TGTGCCAGCAGCCCTAGCCCGGGAGGGTACAATGAGCAGTTCTTC. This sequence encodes CASSPSPGGYNEQFF.

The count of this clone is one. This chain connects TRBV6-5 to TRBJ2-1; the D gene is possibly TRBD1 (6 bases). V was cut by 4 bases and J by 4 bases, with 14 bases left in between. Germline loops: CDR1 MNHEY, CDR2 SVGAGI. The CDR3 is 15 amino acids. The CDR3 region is CASSLTGEGYNEQFF. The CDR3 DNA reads TGTGCCAGCAGTTTGACAGGAGAGGGGTACAATGAGCAGTTCTTC.

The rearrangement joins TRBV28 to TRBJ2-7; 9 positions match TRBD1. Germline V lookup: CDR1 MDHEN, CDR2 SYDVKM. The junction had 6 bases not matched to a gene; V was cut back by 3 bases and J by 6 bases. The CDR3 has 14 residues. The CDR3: CASSFGTGMSEQYF. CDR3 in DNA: TGTGCCAGCAGTTTCGGGACAGGGATGAGCGAGCAGTACTTC.

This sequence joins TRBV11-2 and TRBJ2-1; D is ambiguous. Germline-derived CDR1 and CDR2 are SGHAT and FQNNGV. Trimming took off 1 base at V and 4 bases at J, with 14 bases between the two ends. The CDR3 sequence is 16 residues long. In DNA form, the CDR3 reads TGTGCCAGCAGCTTAGTAAGTCATGACCCTTACAATGAGCAGTTCTTC. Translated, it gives CASSLVSHDPYNEQFF.

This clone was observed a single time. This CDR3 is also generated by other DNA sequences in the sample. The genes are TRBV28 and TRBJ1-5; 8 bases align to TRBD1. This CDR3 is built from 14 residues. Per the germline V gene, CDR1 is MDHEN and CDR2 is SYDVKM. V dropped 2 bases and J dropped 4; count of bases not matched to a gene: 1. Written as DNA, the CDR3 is TGTGCCAGCAGTTTAAGACAGGGGAATCAGCCCCAGCATTTT. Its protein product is CASSLRQGNQPQHF.

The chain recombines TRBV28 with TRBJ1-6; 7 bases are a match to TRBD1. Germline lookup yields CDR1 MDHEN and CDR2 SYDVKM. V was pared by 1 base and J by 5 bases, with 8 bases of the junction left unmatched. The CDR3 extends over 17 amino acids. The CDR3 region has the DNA TGTGCCAGCAGTTTATCGCGACAGGGATCCAATAATTCACCCCTCCACTTT. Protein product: CASSLSRQGSNNSPLHF.

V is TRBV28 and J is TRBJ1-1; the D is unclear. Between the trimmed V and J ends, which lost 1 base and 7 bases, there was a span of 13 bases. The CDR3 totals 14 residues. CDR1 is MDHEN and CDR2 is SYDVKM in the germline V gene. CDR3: CASSLSPEAIEAFF. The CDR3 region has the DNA TGTGCCAGCAGTTTATCACCAGAGGCTATTGAAGCTTTCTTT.

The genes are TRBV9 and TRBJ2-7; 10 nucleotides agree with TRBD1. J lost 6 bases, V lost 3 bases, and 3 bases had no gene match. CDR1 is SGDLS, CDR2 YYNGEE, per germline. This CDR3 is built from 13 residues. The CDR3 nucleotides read TGTGCCAGCAGCGCGACAGGGGGCGGCGAGCAGTACTTC. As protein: CASSATGGGEQYF.

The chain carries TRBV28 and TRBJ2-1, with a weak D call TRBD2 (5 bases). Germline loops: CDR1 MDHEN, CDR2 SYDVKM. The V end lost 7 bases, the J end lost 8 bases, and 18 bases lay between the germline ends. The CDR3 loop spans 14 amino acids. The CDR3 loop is CASTPGSIVDEQFF. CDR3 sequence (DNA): TGTGCCAGCACCCCGGGGTCGATTGTGGATGAGCAGTTCTTC.

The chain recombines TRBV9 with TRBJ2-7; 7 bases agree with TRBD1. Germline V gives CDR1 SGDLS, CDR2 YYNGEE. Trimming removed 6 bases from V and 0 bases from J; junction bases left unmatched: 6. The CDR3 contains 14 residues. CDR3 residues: CASNEQGTSYEQYF. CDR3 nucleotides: TGTGCCAGCAATGAACAGGGGACCTCCTACGAGCAGTACTTC.

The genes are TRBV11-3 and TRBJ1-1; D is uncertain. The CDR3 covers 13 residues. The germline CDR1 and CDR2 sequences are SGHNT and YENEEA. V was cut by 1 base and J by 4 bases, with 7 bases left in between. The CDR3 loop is CASSLAPSTEAFF. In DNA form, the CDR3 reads TGTGCCAGCAGCTTAGCTCCGAGCACTGAAGCTTTCTTT.

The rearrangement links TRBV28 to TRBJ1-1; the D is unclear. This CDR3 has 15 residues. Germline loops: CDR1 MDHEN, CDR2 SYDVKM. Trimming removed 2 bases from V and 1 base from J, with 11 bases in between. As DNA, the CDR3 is TGTGCCAGCAGTTTAAGGTTCGTCAGGAACACTGAAGCTTTCTTT. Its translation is CASSLRFVRNTEAFF.

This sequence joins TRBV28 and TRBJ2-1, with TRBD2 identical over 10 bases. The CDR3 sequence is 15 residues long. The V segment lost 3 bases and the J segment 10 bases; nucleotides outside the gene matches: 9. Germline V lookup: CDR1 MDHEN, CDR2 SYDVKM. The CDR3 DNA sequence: TGTGCCAGCAGTTTTCTGTCTAGCGGGAGAGCCGAGCAGTTCTTC. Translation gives CASSFLSSGRAEQFF.

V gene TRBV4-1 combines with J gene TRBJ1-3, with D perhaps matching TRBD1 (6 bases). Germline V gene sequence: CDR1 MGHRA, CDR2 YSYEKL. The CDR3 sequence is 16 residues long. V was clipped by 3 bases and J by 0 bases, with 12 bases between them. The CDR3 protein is CASSQGGAYSGNTIYF. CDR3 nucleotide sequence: TGCGCCAGCAGCCAGGGGGGGGCCTACTCTGGAAACACCATATATTTT.

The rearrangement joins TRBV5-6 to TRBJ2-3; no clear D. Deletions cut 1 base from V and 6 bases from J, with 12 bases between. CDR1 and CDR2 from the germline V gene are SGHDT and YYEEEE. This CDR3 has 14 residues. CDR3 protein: CASSLTSEPDTQYF. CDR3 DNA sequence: TGTGCCAGCAGCTTGACGTCGGAGCCGGATACGCAGTATTTT. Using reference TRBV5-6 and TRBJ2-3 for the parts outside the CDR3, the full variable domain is DAGVTQSPTHLIKTRGQQVTLRCSPKSGHDTVSWYQQALGQGPQFIFQYYEEEERQRGNFPDRFSGHQFPNYSSELNVNALLLGDSALYLCASSLTSEPDTQYFGPGTRLTVL.

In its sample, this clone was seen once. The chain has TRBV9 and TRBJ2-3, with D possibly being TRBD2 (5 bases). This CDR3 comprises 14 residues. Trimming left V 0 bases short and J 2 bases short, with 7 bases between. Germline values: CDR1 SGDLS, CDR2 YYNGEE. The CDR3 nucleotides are TGTGCCAGCAGCGTAGGAGGGATCACAGATACGCAGTATTTT. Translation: CASSVGGITDTQYF. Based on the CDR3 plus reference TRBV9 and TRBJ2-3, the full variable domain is DSGVTQTPKHLITATGQRVTLRCSPRSGDLSVYWYQQSLDQGLQFLIQYYNGEERAKGNILERFSAQQFPDLHSELNLSSLELGDSALYFCASSVGGITDTQYFGPGTRLTVL.

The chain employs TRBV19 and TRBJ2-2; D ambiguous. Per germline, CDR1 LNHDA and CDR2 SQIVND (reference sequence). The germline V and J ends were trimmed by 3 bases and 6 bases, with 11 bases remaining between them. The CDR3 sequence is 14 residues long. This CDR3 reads CASSIFHDAGELFF. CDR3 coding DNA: TGTGCCAGTAGTATCTTCCACGATGCCGGGGAGCTGTTTTTT.

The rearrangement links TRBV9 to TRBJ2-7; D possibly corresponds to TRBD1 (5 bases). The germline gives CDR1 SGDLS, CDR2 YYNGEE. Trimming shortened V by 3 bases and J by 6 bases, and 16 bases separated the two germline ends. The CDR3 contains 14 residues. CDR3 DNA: TGTGCCAGCAGCGAAGAGGTGCAGGGTAGCGAGCAGTACTTC. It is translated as CASSEEVQGSEQYF.